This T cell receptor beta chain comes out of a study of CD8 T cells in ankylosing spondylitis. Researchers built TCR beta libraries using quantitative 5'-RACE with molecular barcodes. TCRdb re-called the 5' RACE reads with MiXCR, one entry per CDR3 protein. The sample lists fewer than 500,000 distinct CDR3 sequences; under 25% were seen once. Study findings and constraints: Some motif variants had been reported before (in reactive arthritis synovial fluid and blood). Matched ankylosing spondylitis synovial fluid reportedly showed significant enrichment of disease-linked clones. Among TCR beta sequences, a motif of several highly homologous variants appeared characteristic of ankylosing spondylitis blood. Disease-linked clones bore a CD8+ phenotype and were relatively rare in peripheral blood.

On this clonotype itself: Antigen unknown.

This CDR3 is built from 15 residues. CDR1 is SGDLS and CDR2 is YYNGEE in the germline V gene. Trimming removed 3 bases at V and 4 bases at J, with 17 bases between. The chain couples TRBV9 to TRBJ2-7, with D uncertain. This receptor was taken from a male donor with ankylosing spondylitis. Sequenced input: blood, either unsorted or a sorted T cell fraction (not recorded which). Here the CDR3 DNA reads TGTGCCAGCAGCGGAGGACCGACCCCGGAGTACGAGCAGTACTTC. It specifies CASSGGPTPEYEQYF. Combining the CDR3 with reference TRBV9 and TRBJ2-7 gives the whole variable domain DSGVTQTPKHLITATGQRVTLRCSPRSGDLSVYWYQQSLDQGLQFLIQYYNGEERAKGNILERFSAQQFPDLHSELNLSSLELGDSALYFCASSGGPTPEYEQYFGPGTRLTVT.